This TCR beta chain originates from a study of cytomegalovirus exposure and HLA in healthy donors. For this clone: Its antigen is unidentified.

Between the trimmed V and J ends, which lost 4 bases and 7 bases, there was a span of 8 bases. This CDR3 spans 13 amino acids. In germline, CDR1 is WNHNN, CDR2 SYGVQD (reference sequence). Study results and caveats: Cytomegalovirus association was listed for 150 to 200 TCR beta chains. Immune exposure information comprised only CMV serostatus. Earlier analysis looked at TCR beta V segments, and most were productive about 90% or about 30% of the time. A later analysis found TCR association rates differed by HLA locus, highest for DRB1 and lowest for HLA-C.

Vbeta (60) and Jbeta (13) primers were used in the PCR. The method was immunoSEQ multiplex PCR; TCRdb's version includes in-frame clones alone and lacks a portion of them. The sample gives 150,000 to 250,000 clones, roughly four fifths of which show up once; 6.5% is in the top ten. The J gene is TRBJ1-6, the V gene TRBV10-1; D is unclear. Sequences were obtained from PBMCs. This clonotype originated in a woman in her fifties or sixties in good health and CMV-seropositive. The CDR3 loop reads CASSGGVNSPLHF. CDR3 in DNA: TGCGCCAGCAGTGGGGGAGTAAATTCACCCCTCCACTTT.